This T cell receptor beta chain was recovered during a study of T cell responses to AZD1222 COVID-19 vaccine. The CDR3 totals 15 residues. CDR1 SGHRS and CDR2 YFSETQ come from the germline V gene. V lost 0 bases, J lost 10 bases, and 14 bases lay in between. Sequenced by immunoSEQ multiplex PCR; TCRdb stores in-frame clones only, minus some. The sample shows roughly 130,000 clones, about 90% of them seen only once. Material: peripheral blood, obtained on day 0 of MenACWY control vaccination. This chain uses TRBV5-1 with TRBJ1-6, with D perhaps TRBD1 (5 bases). The source of this sequence is an adult in good health. The CDR3 spells CASSLGTPRVSPLHF. In DNA form, the CDR3 reads TGCGCCAGCAGCTTGGGGACACCCCGCGTATCACCCCTCCACTTT.